This entry describes one TCR beta chain. Antigen specificity is unknown. The V gene end was trimmed by 3 bases and the J gene end by 4 bases; junction bases not matched to a gene: 4. Germline V gene lookup returns CDR1 SGHDN and CDR2 FVKESK. CDR3 size: 14 residues. This entry comes from a study of graft-versus-host responses after intestinal transplantation. Study-level information: Every transplant recipient was induced with anti-thymocyte globulin, then maintained on tacrolimus and steroids for two to three years.

Here immunoSEQ multiplex PCR was the method, and the copy in TCRdb shows in-frame clones only, minus some. The sample yields some 110,000 clones, about nine tenths seen once. The sample here was unstimulated CD4+ T cells sorted from spleen or lymph node cells, taken before intestinal transplant. This sequence originates from a human donor who received an intestinal transplant. The chain links TRBV14 to TRBJ1-2; TRBD1 matches 8 bases. Written as DNA, the CDR3 is TGTGCCAGCAGCCATACAGGGGGAGTCTATGGCTACACCTTC. This encodes CASSHTGGVYGYTF.